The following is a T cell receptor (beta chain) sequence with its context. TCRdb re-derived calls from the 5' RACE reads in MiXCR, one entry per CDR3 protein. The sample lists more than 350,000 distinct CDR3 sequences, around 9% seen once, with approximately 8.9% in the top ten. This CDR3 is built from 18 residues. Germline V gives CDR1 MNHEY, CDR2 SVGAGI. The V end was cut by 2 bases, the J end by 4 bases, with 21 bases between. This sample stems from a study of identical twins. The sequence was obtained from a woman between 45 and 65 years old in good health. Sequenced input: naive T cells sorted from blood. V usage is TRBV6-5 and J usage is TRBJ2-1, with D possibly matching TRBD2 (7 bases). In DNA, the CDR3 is TGTGCCAGCAGTTACGGGGAAGGGGGGGGCTCGGCATACAATGAGCAGTTCTTC. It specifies CASSYGEGGGSAYNEQFF.